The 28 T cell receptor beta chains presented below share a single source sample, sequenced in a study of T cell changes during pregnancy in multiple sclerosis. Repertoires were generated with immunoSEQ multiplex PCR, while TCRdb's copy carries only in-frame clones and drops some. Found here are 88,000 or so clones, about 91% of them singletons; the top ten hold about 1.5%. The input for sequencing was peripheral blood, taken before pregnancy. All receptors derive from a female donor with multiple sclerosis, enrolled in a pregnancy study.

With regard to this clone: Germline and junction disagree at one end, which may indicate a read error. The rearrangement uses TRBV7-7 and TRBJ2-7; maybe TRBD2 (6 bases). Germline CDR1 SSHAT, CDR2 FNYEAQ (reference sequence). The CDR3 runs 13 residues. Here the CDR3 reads CASSLGLSYEQYF. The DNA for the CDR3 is TGTGCTAGCAGCTTGGGACTTTCCTACGAGCAGTACTTC.

This chain's CDR3 is CASSAERGGGSYEQYF. The DNA for the CDR3 is TGTGCCAGCAGTGCGGAACGTGGGGGGGGCTCCTACGAGCAGTACTTC. This chain uses TRBV6-1 with TRBJ2-7; 7 bases map to TRBD2. Germline V lookup: CDR1 MNHNS, CDR2 SASEGT. The CDR3 is 16 residues long. V dropped 4 bases and J dropped 0; count of bases not matched to a gene: 9.

The CDR3 region has the DNA TGTGCCACCAGCCCTCGGGTGGGAGAGACCCAGTACTTC. Protein sequence: CATSPRVGETQYF. This sequence joins TRBV15 and TRBJ2-5; D ambiguous. Germline CDR1 LNHNV, CDR2 YYDKDF (reference sequence). V lost 5 bases to trimming and J lost 4 bases, with 11 bases between them. The CDR3 is made up of 13 amino acids.

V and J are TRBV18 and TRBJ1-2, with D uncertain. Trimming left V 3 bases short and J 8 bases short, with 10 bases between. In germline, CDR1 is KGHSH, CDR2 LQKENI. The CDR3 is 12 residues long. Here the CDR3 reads CASSPGLEGYTF. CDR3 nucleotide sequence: TGTGCCAGCTCACCTGGACTGGAAGGCTACACCTTC. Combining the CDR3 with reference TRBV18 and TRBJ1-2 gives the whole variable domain NAGVMQNPRHLVRRRGQEARLRCSPMKGHSHVYWYRQLPEEGLKFMVYLQKENIIDESGMPKERFSAEFPKEGPSILRIQQVVRGDSAAYFCASSPGLEGYTFGSGTRLTVV.

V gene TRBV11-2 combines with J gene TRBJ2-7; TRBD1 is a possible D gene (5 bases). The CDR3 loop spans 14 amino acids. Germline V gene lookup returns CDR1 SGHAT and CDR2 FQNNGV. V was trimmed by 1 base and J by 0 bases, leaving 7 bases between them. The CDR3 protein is CASSLVQGSYEQYF. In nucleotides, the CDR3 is TGTGCCAGCAGCTTAGTTCAGGGCTCCTACGAGCAGTACTTC.

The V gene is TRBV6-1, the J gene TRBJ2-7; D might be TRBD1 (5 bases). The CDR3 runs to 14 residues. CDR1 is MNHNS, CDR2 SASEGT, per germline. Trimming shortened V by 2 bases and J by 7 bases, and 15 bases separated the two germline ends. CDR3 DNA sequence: TGTGCCAGCAGTGAATCCGACAGCCCCGTAGAGCAGTACTTC. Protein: CASSESDSPVEQYF.

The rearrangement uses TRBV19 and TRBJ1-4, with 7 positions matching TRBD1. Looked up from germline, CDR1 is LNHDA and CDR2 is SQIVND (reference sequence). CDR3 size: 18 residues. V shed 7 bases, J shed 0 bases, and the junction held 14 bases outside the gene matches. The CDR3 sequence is CASTPRGRFDPTNEKLFF. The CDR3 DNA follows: TGTGCCAGTACCCCGAGGGGGCGGTTCGACCCAACTAATGAAAAACTGTTTTTT. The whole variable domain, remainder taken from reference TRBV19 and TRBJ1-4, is DGGITQSPKYLFRKEGQNVTLSCEQNLNHDAMYWYRQDPGQGLRLIYYSQIVNDFQKGDIAEGYSVSREKKESFPLTVTSAQKNPTAFYLCASTPRGRFDPTNEKLFFGSGTQLSVL.

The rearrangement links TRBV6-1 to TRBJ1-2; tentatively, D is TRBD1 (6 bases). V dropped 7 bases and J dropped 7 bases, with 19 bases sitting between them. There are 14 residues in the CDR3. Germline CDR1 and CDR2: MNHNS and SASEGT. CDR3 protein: CASTLLGGRRGYTF. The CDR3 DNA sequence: TGTGCCAGCACCCTGCTTGGGGGCCGGCGTGGCTACACCTTC.

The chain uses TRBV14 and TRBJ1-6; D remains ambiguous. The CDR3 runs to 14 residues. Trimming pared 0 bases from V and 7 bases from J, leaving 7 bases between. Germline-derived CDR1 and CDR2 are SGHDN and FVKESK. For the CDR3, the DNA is TGTGCCAGCAGCCAAGATCAGAGGAATTCACCCCTCCACTTT. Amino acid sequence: CASSQDQRNSPLHF.

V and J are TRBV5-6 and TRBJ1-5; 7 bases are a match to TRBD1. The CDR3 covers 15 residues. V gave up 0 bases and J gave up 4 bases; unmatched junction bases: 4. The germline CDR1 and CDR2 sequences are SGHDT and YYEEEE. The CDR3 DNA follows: TGTGCCAGCAGCTTGGAGGGACAGACTAATCAGCCCCAGCATTTT. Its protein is CASSLEGQTNQPQHF.

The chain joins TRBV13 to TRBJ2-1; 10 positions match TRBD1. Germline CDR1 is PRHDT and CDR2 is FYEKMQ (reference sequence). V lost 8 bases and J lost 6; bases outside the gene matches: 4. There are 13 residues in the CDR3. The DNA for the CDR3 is TGTGCCAGCTCCAGGACAGGGGGCAATGAGCAGTTCTTC. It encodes CASSRTGGNEQFF.

Here the CDR3 reads CASSQTLSGTEAFF. The CDR3 nucleotides are TGCGCCAGCAGCCAAACCCTTAGCGGCACTGAAGCTTTCTTT. The V call is TRBV4-1, the J call TRBJ1-1, with no clear D. This CDR3 spans 14 amino acids. Trimming shortened V by 2 bases and J by 4 bases, and 11 bases separated the two germline ends. Germline CDR1 reads MGHRA; CDR2 reads YSYEKL.

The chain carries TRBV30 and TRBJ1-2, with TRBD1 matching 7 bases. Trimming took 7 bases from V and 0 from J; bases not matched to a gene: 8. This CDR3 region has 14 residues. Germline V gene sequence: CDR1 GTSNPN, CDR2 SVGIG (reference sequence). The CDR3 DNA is TGTGCCTCGGACAGGCTACAAACTAACTATGGCTACACCTTC. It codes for CASDRLQTNYGYTF.

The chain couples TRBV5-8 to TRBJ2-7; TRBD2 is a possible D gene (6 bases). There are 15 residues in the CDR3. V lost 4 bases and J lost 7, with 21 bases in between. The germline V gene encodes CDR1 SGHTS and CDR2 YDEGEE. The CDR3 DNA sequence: TGTGCCAGCAGCCCCCGGACTGCATCCCGGGGGGAGCAGTACTTC. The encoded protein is CASSPRTASRGEQYF.

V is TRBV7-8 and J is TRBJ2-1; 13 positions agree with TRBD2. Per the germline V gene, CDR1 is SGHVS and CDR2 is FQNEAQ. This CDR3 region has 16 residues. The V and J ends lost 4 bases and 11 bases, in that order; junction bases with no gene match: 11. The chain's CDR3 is CASSSIRLAGGLKQFF. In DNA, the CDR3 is TGTGCCAGCAGCTCGATACGACTAGCGGGGGGCTTGAAGCAGTTCTTC.

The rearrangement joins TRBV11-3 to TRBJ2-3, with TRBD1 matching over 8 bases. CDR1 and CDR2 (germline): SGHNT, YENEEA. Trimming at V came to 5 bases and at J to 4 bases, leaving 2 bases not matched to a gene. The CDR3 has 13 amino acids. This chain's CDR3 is CASSRTGPDTQYF. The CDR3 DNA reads TGTGCCAGCAGCAGGACAGGGCCAGATACGCAGTATTTT.

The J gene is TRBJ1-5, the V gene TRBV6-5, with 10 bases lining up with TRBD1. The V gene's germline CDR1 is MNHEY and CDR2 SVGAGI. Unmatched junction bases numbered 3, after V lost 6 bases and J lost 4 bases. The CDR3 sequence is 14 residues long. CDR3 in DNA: TGTGCCAGCAGCCAGGGACAGGGGAATCAGCCCCAGCATTTT. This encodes CASSQGQGNQPQHF.

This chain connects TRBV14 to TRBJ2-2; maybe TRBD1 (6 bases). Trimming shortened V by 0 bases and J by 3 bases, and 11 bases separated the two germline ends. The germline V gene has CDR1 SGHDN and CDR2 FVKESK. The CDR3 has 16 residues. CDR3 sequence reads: CASSQDTAGDTGELFF. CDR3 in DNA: TGTGCCAGCAGCCAAGATACGGCAGGGGACACCGGGGAGCTGTTTTTT.

The CDR3 protein is CATYLIGYTF. For the CDR3, the DNA is TGTGCCACCTACCTAATCGGCTACACCTTC. The rearrangement uses TRBV6-6 and TRBJ1-2; no reliable D call. Trimming pared 10 bases from V and 8 bases from J, leaving 11 bases between. CDR3 length equals 10 residues. CDR1 and CDR2 (germline): MNHNY, SVGAGI (reference sequence).

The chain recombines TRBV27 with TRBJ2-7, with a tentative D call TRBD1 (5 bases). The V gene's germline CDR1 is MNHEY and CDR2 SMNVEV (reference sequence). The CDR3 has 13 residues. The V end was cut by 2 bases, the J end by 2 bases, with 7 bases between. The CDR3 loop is CASSLQGTYEQYF. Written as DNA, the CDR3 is TGTGCCAGCAGTTTACAGGGAACCTACGAGCAGTACTTC.

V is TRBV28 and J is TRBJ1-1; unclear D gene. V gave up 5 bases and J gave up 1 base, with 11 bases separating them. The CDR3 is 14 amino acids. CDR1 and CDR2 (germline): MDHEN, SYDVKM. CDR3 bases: TGTGCCAGCAGTCGAAACGCAGGGAACACTGAAGCTTTCTTT. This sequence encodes CASSRNAGNTEAFF.

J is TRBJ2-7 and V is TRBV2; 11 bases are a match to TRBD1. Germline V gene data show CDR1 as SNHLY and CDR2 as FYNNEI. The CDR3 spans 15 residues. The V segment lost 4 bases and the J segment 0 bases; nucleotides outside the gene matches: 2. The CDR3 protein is CASSVGTGGSYEQYF. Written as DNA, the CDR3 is TGTGCCAGCAGTGTGGGGACAGGGGGCTCCTACGAGCAGTACTTC.

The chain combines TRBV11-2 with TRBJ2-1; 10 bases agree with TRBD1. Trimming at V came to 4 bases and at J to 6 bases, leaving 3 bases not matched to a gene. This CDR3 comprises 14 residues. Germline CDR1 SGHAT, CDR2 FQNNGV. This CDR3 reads CASSYDRGRNEQFF. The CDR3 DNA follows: TGTGCCAGCAGCTACGACAGGGGGCGCAATGAGCAGTTCTTC.

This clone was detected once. This CDR3 reads CASSEYGTGAEQYF. The DNA of the CDR3 is TGTGCCAGCAGTGAGTACGGGACAGGGGCCGAGCAGTACTTC. The chain carries TRBV6-1 and TRBJ2-7, with 10 bases fitting TRBD1. The germline CDR1 and CDR2 sequences are MNHNS and SASEGT. The length of the CDR3 is 14 residues. Losses at the gene ends were 3 bases for V and 6 bases for J; bases not matched to a gene: 5.

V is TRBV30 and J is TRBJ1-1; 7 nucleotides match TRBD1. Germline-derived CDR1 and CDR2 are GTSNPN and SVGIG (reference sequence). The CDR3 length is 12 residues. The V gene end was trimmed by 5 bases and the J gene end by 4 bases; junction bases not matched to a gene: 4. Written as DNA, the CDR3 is TGTGCCTGGGGGACAGCGCTCACTGAAGCTTTCTTT. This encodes CAWGTALTEAFF.

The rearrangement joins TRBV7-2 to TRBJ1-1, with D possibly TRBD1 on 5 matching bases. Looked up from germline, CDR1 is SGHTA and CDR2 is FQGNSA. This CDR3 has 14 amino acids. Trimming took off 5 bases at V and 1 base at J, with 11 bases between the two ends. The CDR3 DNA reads TGTGCCAGCAGCCTCCTCCAGGGGAACACTGAAGCTTTCTTT. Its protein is CASSLLQGNTEAFF. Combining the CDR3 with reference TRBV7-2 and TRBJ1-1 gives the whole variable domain GAGVSQSPSNKVTEKGKDVELRCDPISGHTALYWYRQSLGQGLEFLIYFQGNSAPDKSGLPSDRFSAERTGGSVSTLTIQRTQQEDSAVYLCASSLLQGNTEAFFGQGTRLTVV.

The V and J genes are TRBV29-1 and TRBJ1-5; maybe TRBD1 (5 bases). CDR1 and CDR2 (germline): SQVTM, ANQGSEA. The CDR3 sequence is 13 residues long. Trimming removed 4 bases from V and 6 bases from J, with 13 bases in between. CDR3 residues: CSVGADIGQPQHF. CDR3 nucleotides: TGCAGCGTTGGGGCGGACATCGGTCAGCCCCAGCATTTT.

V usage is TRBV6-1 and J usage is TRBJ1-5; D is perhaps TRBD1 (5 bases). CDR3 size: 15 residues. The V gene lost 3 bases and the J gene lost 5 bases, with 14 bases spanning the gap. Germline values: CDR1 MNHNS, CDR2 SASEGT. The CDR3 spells CASSDRGLGDQPQHF. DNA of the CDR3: TGTGCCAGCAGTGATAGAGGCCTAGGGGATCAGCCCCAGCATTTT.